These 4 T cell receptor beta chains originate from one sample sequenced in a study of metastatic and nonmetastatic thyroid tumors. TCRdb re-called the PCR reads with MiXCR. The profile covers about 30,000 clones, with 23% appearing a single time and approximately 2.3% taken by the ten largest. No patient received treatment before thyroid surgery. What was sequenced was blood. These receptors originate from a female donor with papillary thyroid cancer or a benign thyroid nodule (not recorded which). Some clones in this sample may be carry-over from other donors' samples.

The sample holds a few counts of this clone. V usage is TRBV6-1 and J usage is TRBJ1-1, with no clear D. Trimming took off 7 bases at V and 6 bases at J, with 24 bases between the two ends. This CDR3 is 16 amino acids long. Germline CDR1 and CDR2: MNHNS and SASEGT. CDR3: CASMMVSLNLDSEAFF. The CDR3 nucleotides read TGTGCCAGCATGATGGTAAGTCTTAACCTGGACTCTGAAGCTTTCTTT.

This clone has ten or more counts. The chain couples TRBV19 to TRBJ1-5; the match to TRBD1 covers 7 bases. Germline loops: CDR1 LNHDA, CDR2 SQIVND (reference sequence). V lost 7 bases and J lost 2; bases outside the gene matches: 5. CDR3 size: 14 residues. In DNA, the CDR3 is TGTGCCAGTAACCAGGGGGACGGCAATCAGCCCCAGCATTTT. Amino acids: CASNQGDGNQPQHF.

At least ten counts were recorded for this clone. V is TRBV27 and J is TRBJ2-1, with D maybe TRBD2 (6 bases). There are 13 residues in the CDR3. CDR1 and CDR2 from the germline V gene are MNHEY and SMNVEV (reference sequence). Trimming shortened V by 5 bases and J by 9 bases, and 14 bases separated the two germline ends. The chain's CDR3 is CASSLGGFGEQFF. In DNA form, the CDR3 reads TGTGCCAGCAGTCTTGGGGGGTTTGGTGAGCAGTTCTTC.

V is TRBV4-2 and J is TRBJ2-1; tentatively, D is TRBD2 (5 bases). The CDR3 is made up of 15 amino acids. V was trimmed by 5 bases and J by 2 bases, leaving 13 bases between them. The germline gives CDR1 LGHNA, CDR2 YNFKEQ. In DNA form, the CDR3 reads TGTGCCAGCAGCACCGCTAGCCGCGCCTACAATGAGCAGTTCTTC. Residues: CASSTASRAYNEQFF.